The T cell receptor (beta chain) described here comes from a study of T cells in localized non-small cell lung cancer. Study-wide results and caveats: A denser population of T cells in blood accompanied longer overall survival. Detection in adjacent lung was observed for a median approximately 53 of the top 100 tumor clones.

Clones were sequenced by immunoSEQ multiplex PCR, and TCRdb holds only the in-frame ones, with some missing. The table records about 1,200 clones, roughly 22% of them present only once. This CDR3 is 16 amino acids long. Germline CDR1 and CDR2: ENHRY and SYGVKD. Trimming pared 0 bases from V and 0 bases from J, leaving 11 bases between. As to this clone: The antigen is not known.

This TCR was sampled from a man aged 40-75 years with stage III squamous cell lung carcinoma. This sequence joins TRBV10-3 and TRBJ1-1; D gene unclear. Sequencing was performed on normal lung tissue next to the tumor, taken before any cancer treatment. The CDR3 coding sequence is TGTGCCATCAGTGAGTCGACGGGAAACATGAACACTGAAGCTTTCTTT. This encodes CAISESTGNMNTEAFF.